Presented here are 5 T cell receptor beta chains from one specimen sequenced in a study of metastatic and nonmetastatic thyroid tumors. Among the patients, none had received any treatment before thyroid surgery. TCRdb re-analyzed the PCR reads using MiXCR. This sample has 35,000 to 50,000 clones; less than 3.5% occur once, and the top ten carry 9.5% to 10%. Input material: blood. These receptors were taken from a female donor with papillary thyroid cancer or a benign thyroid nodule (not recorded which). Some clones in this sample may be carry-over from other donors' samples.

By sample share, this clone is medium-sized. V is TRBV20-1 and J is TRBJ2-1, with a possible D match to TRBD1 (6 bases). The CDR3 runs to 14 residues. The V and J ends lost 5 bases and 4 bases respectively, with 15 bases between them. Germline assignment: CDR1 DFQATT and CDR2 SNEGSKA (reference sequence). CDR3 DNA sequence: TGCAGTGCTCCCTTTACCAGGGGATACAATGAGCAGTTCTTC. Amino acids: CSAPFTRGYNEQFF.

This clone was detected many times. The chain couples TRBV20-1 to TRBJ2-7; maybe TRBD2 (6 bases). The CDR3 loop spans 16 amino acids. V lost 5 bases and J lost 5, with 25 bases in between. The germline gives CDR1 DFQATT, CDR2 SNEGSKA (reference sequence). The CDR3 bases are TGCAGTGCTTCCGCCGGGAGCAACCTCAGGCTCAACGAGCAGTACTTC. As protein: CSASAGSNLRLNEQYF.

In its sample, this clone was seen many times. The chain uses TRBV6-1 and TRBJ2-7, with 13 bases aligning to TRBD2. V was pared by 5 bases and J by 3 bases, with 7 bases of the junction left unmatched. Germline V gene sequence: CDR1 MNHNS, CDR2 SASEGT. This CDR3 comprises 16 residues. This CDR3 reads CASSYPLAGGGYEQYF. The DNA for the CDR3 is TGTGCCAGCAGTTACCCACTAGCGGGAGGGGGCTACGAGCAGTACTTC.

This clone occurred many times. Other DNA sequences in this sample translate to the same CDR3. The chain carries TRBV11-2 and TRBJ2-7; D is uncertain. This CDR3 is 14 amino acids long. Trimming pared 5 bases from V and 10 bases from J, leaving 21 bases between. Germline lookup yields CDR1 SGHAT and CDR2 FQNNGV. CDR3 protein: CASSPTLRVGEQYF. CDR3 nucleotide sequence: TGTGCCAGCAGCCCCACACTAAGGGTAGGCGAACAGTACTTC.

This clone has ten or more counts. The chain couples TRBV11-2 to TRBJ1-6, with 11 nucleotides matching TRBD1. This CDR3 comprises 15 residues. Germline trimming cut 5 bases from V and 7 bases from J; bases unmatched to any gene: 4. Germline values: CDR1 SGHAT, CDR2 FQNNGV. The CDR3 DNA sequence: TGTGCCAGCAGCAACAGGGACAGGGGGAATTCACCCCTCCACTTT. Translating gives CASSNRDRGNSPLHF. The full variable domain, completed using reference TRBV11-2 and TRBJ1-6, is EAGVAQSPRYKIIEKRQSVAFWCNPISGHATLYWYQQILGQGPKLLIQFQNNGVVDDSQLPKDRFSAERLKGVDSTLKIQPAKLEDSAVYLCASSNRDRGNSPLHFGNGTRLTVT.